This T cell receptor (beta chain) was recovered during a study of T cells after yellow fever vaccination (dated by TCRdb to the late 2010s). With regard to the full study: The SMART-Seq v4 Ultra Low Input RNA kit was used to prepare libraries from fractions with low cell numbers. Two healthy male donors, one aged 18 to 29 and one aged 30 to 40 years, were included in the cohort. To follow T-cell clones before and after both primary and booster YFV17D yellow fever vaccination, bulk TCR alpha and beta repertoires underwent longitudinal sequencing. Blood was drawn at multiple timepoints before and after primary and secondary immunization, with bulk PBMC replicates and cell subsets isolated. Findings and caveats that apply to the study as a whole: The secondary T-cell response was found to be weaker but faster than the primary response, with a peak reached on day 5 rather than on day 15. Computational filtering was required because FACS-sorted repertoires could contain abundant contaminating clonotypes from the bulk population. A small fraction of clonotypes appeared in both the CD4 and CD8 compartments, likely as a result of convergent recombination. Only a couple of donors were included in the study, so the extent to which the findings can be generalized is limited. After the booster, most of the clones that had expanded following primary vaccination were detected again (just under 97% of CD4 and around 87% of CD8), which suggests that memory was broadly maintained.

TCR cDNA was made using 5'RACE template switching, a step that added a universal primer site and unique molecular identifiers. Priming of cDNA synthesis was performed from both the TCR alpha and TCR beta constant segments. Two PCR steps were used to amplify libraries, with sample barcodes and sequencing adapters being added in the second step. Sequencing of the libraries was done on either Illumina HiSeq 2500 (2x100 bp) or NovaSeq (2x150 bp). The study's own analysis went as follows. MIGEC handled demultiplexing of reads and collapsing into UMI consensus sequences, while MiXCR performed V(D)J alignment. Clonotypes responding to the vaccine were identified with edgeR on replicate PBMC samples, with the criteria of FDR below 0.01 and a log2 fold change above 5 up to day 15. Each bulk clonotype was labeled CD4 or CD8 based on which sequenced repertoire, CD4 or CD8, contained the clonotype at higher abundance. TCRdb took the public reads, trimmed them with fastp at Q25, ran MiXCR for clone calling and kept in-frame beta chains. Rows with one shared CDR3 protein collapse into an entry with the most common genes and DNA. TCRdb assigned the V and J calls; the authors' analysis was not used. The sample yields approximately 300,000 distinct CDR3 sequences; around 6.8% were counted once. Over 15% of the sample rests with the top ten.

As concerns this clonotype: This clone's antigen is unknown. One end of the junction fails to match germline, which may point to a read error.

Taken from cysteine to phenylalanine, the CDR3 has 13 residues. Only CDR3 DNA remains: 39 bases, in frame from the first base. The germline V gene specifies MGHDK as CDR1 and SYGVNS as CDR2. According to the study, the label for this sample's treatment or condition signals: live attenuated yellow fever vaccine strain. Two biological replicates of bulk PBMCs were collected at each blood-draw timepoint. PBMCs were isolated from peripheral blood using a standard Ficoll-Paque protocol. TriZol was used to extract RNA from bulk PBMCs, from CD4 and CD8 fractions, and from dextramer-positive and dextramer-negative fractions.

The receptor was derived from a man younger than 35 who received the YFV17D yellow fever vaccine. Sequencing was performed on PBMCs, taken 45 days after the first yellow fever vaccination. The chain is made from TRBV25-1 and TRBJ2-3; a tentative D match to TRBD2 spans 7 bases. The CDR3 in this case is CPSTRGGLDTQYF. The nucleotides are TGTCCCAGCACGAGGGGGGGCCTCGATACGCAGTATTTT.